This T cell receptor (beta chain) comes out of a study of T cells in Graves' hyperthyroidism and ophthalmopathy. Study as a whole: The initial diagnosis was the point when peripheral blood was collected, ahead of any treatment.

The TCR beta CDR3 regions underwent amplification using RNA transcripts as the source. TCR CDR3 regions were first amplified by RT-PCR with HTBI primers. TCRdb ran MiXCR on the multiplex PCR reads and lists one entry per CDR3 protein. In the table there are some 570,000 distinct CDR3 sequences, approximately 17% of which are singletons. On this clonotype itself: Its antigen is undetermined.

Study-wide points: Most thyroid clonotypes expanded above 0.001 were also detected in blood. A model of 13 V-J pairs discriminated ophthalmopathy from stable hyperthyroidism.

Trimming stripped 5 bases from V and 5 bases from J, with 12 bases between. The CDR3 runs to 14 residues. Criteria for exclusion of patients were uncontrolled infection, other autoimmune disease, pregnancy or lactation. J is TRBJ2-2 and V is TRBV12-3 or TRBV12-4; D unresolved. Material: blood. This TCR derives from a woman under 30 with Graves' ophthalmopathy. CDR3 in amino acids: CASSPQLGTGELFF. The CDR3 coding sequence is TGTGCCAGCAGTCCCCAGCTAGGGACCGGGGAGCTGTTTTTT.